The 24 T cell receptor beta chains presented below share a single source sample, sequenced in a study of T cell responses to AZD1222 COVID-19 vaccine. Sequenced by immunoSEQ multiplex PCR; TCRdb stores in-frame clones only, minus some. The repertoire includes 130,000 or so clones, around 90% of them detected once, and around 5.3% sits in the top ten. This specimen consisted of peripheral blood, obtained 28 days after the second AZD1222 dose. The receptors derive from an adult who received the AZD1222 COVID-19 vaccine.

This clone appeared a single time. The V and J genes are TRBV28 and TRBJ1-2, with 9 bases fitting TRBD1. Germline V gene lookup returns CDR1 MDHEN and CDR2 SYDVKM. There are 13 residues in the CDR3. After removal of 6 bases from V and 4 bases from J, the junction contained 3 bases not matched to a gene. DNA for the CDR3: TGTGCCAGCAGCCGGGGACAGGGCTATGGCTACACCTTC. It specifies CASSRGQGYGYTF.

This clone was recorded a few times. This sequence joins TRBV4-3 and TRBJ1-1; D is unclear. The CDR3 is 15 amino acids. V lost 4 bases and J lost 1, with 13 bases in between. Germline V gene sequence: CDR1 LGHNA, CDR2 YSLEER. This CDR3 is CASSRNSWGNTEAFF. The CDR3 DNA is TGCGCCAGCAGCCGGAACTCTTGGGGGAACACTGAAGCTTTCTTT.

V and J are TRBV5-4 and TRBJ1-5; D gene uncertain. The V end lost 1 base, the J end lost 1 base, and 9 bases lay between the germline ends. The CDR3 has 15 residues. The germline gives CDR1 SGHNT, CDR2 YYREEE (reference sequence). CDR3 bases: TGTGCCAGCAGCTTGCCCGGAAAAAGCAATCAGCCCCAGCATTTT. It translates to CASSLPGKSNQPQHF.

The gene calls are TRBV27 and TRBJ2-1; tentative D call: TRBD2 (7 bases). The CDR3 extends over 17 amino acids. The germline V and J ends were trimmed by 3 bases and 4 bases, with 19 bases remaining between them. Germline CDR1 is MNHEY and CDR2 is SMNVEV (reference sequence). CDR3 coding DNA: TGTGCCAGCAGTTTTGGGGGGGGCGGGCTTACATACAATGAGCAGTTCTTC. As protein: CASSFGGGGLTYNEQFF.

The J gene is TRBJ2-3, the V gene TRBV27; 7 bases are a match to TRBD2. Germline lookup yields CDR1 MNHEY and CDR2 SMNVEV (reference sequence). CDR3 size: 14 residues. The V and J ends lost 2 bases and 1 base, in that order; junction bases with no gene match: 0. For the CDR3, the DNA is TGTGCCAGCAGTTTAGGGGGGGGCACAGATACGCAGTATTTT. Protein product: CASSLGGGTDTQYF.

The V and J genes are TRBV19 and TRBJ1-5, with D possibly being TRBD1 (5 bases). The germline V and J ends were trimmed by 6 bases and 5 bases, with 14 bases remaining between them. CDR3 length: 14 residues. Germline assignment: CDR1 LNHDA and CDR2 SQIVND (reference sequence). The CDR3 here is CASRGGVGYQPQHF. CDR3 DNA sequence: TGTGCCAGTAGGGGGGGTGTGGGTTATCAGCCCCAGCATTTT. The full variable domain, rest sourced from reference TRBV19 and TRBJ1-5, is DGGITQSPKYLFRKEGQNVTLSCEQNLNHDAMYWYRQDPGQGLRLIYYSQIVNDFQKGDIAEGYSVSREKKESFPLTVTSAQKNPTAFYLCASRGGVGYQPQHFGDGTRLSIL.

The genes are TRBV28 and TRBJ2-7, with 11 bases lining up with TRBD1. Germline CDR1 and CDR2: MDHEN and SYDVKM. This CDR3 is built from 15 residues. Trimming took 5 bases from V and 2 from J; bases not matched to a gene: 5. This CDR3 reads CASSRGDRGTYEQYF. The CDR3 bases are TGTGCCAGCAGTCGAGGGGACAGGGGGACCTACGAGCAGTACTTC.

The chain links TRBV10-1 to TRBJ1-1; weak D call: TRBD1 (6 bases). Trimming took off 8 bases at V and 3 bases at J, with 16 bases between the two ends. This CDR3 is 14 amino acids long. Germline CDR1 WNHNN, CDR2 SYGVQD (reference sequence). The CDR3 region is CASRPGATDTEAFF. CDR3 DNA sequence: TGCGCCAGCCGCCCGGGGGCAACGGACACTGAAGCTTTCTTT.

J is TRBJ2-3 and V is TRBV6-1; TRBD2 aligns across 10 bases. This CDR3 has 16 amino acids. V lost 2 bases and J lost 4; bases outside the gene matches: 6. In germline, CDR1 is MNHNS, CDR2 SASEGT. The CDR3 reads CASSELPSGSSDTQYF. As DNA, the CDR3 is TGTGCCAGCAGTGAACTTCCTAGCGGGAGCTCAGATACGCAGTATTTT.

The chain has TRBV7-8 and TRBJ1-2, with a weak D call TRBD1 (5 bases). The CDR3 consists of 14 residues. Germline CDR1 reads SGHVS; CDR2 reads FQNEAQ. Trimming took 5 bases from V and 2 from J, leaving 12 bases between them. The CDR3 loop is CASSPRDSNYGYTF. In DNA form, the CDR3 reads TGTGCCAGCAGCCCACGGGACTCCAACTATGGCTACACCTTC.

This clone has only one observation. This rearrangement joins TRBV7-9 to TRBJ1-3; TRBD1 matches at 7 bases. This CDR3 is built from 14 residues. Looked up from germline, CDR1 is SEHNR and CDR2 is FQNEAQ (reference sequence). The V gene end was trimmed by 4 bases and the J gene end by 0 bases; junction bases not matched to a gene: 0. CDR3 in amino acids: CASSWDSSGNTIYF. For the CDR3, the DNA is TGTGCCAGCAGCTGGGACAGCTCTGGAAACACCATATATTTT.

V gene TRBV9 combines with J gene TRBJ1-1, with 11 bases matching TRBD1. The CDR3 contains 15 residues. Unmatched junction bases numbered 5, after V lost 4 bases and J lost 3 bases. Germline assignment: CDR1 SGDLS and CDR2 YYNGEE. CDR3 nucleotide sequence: TGTGCCAGCAGCACGGGGACAGGGGGTGACACTGAAGCTTTCTTT. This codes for CASSTGTGGDTEAFF.

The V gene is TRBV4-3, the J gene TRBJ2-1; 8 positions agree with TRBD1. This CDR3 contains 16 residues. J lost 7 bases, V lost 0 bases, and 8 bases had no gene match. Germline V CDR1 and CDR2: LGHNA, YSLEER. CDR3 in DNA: TGCGCCAGCAGCCAAGATACGCAGGGGGCGCGAAATGAGCAGTTCTTC. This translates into CASSQDTQGARNEQFF.

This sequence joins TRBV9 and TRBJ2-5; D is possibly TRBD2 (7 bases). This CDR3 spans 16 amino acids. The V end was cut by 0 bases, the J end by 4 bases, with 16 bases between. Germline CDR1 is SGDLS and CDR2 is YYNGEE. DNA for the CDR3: TGTGCCAGCAGCGTAGGAGCTAGCGGAGGGGGAGAGACCCAGTACTTC. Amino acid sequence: CASSVGASGGGETQYF.

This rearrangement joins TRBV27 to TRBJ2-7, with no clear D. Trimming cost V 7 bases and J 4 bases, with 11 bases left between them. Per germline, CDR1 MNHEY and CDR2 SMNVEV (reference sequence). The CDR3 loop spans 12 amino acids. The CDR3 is CASTPQPYEQYF. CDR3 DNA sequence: TGTGCCAGCACCCCTCAACCGTACGAGCAGTACTTC.

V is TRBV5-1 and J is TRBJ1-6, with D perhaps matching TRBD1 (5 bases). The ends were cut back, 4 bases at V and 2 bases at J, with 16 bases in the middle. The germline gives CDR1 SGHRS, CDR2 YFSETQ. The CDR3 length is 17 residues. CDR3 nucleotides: TGCGCCAGCAGCGCCGGGACCTGGGGCACCTATAATTCACCCCTCCACTTT. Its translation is CASSAGTWGTYNSPLHF. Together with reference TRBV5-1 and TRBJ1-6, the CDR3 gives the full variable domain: KAGVTQTPRYLIKTRGQQVTLSCSPISGHRSVSWYQQTPGQGLQFLFEYFSETQRNKGNFPGRFSGRQFSNSRSEMNVSTLELGDSALYLCASSAGTWGTYNSPLHFGNGTRLTVT.

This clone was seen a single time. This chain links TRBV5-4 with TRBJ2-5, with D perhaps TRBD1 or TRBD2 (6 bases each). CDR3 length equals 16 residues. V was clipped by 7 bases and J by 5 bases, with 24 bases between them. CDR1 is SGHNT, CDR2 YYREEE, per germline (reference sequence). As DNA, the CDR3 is TGTGCCAGCGTATACCAAACTTCGGGGGCGGCTGAGACCCAGTACTTC. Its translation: CASVYQTSGAAETQYF.

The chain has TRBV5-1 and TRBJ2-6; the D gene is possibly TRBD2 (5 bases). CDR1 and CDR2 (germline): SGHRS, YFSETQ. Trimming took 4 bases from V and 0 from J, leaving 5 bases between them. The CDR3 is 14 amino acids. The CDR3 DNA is TGCGCCAGCAGCGGGAGCTCTGGGGCCAACGTCCTGACTTTC. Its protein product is CASSGSSGANVLTF.

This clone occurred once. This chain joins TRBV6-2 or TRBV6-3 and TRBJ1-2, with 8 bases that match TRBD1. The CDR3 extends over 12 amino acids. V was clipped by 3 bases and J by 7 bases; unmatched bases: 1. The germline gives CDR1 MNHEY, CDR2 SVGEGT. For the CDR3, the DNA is TGTGCCAGCAGTTATACAGGGGGTGGCTACACCTTC. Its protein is CASSYTGGGYTF.

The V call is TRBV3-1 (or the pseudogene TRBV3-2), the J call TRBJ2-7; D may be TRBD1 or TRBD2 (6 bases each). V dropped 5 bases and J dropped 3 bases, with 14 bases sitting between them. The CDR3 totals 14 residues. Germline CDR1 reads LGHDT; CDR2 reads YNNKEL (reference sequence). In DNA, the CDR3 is TGTGCCAGCAGCTTCGCTGGGGGGCACTACGAGCAGTACTTC. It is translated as CASSFAGGHYEQYF.

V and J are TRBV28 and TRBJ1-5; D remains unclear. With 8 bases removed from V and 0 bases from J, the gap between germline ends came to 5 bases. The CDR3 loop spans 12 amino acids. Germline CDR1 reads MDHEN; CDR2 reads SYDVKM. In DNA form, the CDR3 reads TGTGCCAGCGCACATAGCAATCAGCCCCAGCATTTT. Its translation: CASAHSNQPQHF.

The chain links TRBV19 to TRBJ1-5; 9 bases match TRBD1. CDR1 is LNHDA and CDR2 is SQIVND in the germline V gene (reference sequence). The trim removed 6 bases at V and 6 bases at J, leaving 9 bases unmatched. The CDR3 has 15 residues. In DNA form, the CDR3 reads TGTGCCAGTAGGACGGGACAGGGCCTGAGTCAGCCCCAGCATTTT. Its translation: CASRTGQGLSQPQHF.

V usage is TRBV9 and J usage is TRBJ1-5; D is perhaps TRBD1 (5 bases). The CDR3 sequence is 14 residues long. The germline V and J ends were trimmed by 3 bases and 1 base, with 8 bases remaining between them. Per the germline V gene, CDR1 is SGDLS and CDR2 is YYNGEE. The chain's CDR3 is CASSGGLSNQPQHF. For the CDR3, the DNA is TGTGCCAGCAGCGGGGGCTTGAGCAATCAGCCCCAGCATTTT.

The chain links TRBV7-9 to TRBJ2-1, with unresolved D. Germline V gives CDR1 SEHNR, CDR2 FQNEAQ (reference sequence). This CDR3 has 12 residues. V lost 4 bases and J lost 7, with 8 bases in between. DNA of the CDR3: TGTGCCAGCAGCTCCCTAAGAAATGAGCAGTTCTTC. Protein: CASSSLRNEQFF. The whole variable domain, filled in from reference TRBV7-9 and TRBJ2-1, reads DTGVSQNPRHKITKRGQNVTFRCDPISEHNRLYWYRQTLGQGPEFLTYFQNEAQLEKSRLLSDRFSAERPKGSFSTLEIQRTEQGDSAMYLCASSSLRNEQFFGPGTRLTVL.